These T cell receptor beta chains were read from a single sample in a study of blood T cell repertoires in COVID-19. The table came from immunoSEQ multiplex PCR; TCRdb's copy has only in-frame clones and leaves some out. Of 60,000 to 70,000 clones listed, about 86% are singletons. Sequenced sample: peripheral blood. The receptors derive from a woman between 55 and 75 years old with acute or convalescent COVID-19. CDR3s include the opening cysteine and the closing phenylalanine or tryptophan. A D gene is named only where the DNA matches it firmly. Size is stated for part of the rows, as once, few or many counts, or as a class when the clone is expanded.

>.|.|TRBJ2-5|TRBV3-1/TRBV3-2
CASSPPAGRGAETQYF
TGTGCCAGCAGCCCCCCGGCGGGACGGGGAGCAGAGACCCAGTACTTC
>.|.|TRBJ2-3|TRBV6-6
CASSLTGNTQYF
TGTGCCAGCAGTTTAACAGGAAATACGCAGTATTTT
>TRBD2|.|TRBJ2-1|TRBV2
CASTWAGGPYNEQFF
TGTGCCAGCACGTGGGCGGGAGGGCCCTACAATGAGCAGTTCTTC
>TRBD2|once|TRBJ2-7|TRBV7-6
CASSKGAGVMYEQYF
TGTGCCAGCAGCAAAGGGGCGGGAGTCATGTACGAGCAGTACTTC
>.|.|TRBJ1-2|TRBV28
CASSPDSNYGYTF
TGTGCCAGCAGTCCCGACAGTAACTATGGCTACACCTTC
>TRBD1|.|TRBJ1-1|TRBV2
CASGEWTGGSFTEAFF
TGTGCCAGCGGGGAGTGGACAGGTGGGTCGTTCACTGAAGCTTTCTTT
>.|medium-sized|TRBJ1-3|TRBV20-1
CSADQGNTIYF
TGCAGTGCTGATCAGGGAAACACCATATATTTT
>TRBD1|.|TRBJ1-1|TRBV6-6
CASSKGSDRGAEAFF
TGTGCCAGCAGTAAAGGGTCGGACAGGGGGGCTGAAGCTTTCTTT
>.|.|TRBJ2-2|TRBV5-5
CASSLTAGATTGELFF
TGTGCCAGCAGCTTGACGGCAGGGGCTACCACCGGGGAGCTGTTTTTT
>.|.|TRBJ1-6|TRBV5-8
CASSVTGWDSPLHF
TGTGCCAGCAGCGTTACAGGGTGGGATTCACCCCTCCACTTT
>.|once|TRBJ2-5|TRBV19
CASAFDTNQETQYF
TGTGCCAGTGCATTTGACACCAACCAAGAGACCCAGTACTTC
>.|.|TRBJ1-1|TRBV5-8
CASSLNRDTEAFF
TGTGCCAGCAGCCTCAACAGGGACACTGAAGCTTTCTTT
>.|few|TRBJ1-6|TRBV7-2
CASNPAAGVNSPLHF
TGTGCCAGCAACCCTGCGGCGGGGGTTAATTCACCCCTCCACTTT
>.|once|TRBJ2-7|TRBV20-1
CSAISGYEQYF
TGCAGTGCCATCAGCGGGTACGAGCAGTACTTC
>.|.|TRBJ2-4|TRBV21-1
CASNQWPLAKNIQYF
TGTGCCAGCAACCAATGGCCCTTAGCCAAAAACATTCAGTACTTC
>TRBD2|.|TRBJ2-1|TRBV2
CASSEGGGRGDEQFF
TGTGCCAGCAGTGAAGGAGGCGGGAGGGGCGATGAGCAGTTCTTC
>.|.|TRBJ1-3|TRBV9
CASSVESRGEGNTIYF
TGTGCCAGCAGCGTAGAGTCCAGGGGAGAGGGAAACACCATATATTTT
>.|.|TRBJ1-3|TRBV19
CASSGTGTGNTIYF
TGTGCCAGTAGTGGCACGGGAACTGGAAACACCATATATTTT
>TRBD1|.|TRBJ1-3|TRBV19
CASSHGQGGNTIYF
TGTGCCAGTAGCCATGGACAGGGTGGAAACACCATATATTTT
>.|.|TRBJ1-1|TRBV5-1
CASSLAGRENTEAFF
TGCGCCAGCAGCTTGGCGGGTCGGGAGAACACTGAAGCTTTCTTT
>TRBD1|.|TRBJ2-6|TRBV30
CAWSLAGTGRFSGANVLTF
TGTGCCTGGAGTTTGGCCGGGACAGGCCGATTCTCTGGGGCCAACGTCCTGACTTTC
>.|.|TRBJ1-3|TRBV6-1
CASSETTGGNTIYF
TGTGCCAGCAGTGAAACTACAGGGGGAAACACCATATATTTT
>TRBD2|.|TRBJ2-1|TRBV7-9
CASSHGTNNEQFF
TGTGCCAGCAGCCACGGGACTAACAATGAGCAGTTCTTC
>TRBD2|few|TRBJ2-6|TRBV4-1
CASSQLAGTGANVLTF
TGCGCCAGCAGCCAACTAGCGGGTACTGGGGCCAACGTCCTGACTTTC
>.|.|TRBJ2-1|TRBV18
CASSQTKLDSSYNEQFF
TGTGCCAGCTCTCAAACCAAACTAGATAGCTCCTACAATGAGCAGTTCTTC
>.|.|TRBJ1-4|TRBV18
CASSPIRATNEKLFF
TGTGCCAGCTCACCAATTAGAGCAACTAATGAAAAACTGTTTTTT
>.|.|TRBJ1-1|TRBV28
CASSSTSGGISLNTEAFF
TGTGCCAGCAGTTCCACCTCAGGAGGCATATCGTTGAACACTGAAGCTTTCTTT
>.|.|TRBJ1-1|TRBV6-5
CASSTSRSLEAFF
TGTGCCAGCAGTACGTCTCGGTCCCTTGAAGCTTTCTTT
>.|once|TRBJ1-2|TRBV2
CASSEVIGDGYTF
TGTGCCAGCAGTGAAGTCATCGGGGATGGCTACACCTTC
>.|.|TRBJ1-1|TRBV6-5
CASSYGRGNTEAFF
TGTGCCAGCAGTTACGGCCGGGGTAACACTGAAGCTTTCTTT
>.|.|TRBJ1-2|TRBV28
CASSLYLTDLYGYTF
TGTGCCAGCAGTTTATACCTGACAGATTTATATGGCTACACCTTC
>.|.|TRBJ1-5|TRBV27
CASSSSGNNQPQHF
TGTGCCAGCAGTTCCTCAGGGAACAATCAGCCCCAGCATTTT
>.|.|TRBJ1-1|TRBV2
CASQKGGQLGTEAFF
TGTGCCAGCCAAAAGGGGGGGCAGCTGGGCACTGAAGCTTTCTTT
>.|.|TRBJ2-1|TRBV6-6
CASTSLGDNEQFF
TGTGCCAGCACCTCTTTGGGAGACAATGAGCAGTTCTTC
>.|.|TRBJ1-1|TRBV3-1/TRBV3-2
CASSHLQGNTEAFF
TGTGCCAGCAGCCACCTACAGGGGAACACTGAAGCTTTCTTT
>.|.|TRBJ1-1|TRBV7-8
CASSLDGTPEAFF
TGTGCCAGCAGCTTGGACGGGACACCTGAAGCTTTCTTT
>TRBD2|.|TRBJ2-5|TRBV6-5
CASSPEGAGGETQYF
TGTGCCAGCAGTCCCGAGGGAGCGGGGGGGGAGACCCAGTACTTC
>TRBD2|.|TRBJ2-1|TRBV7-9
CASSLGAGGFNEQFF
TGTGCCAGCAGCTTAGGCGCGGGAGGATTCAATGAGCAGTTCTTC
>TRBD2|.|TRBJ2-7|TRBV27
CASSPPGLAHYEQYF
TGTGCCAGCAGTCCACCGGGACTAGCGCACTACGAGCAGTACTTC
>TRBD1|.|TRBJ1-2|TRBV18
CASSPPSGIAGGGYTF
TGTGCCAGCTCACCACCTTCAGGAATTGCAGGGGGCGGCTACACCTTC
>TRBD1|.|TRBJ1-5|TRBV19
CASSPIDRDYQPQHF
TGTGCCAGTAGCCCGATAGACAGGGATTATCAGCCCCAGCATTTT
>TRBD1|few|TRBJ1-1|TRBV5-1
CASSLAGTGVGTEAFF
TGCGCCAGCAGCTTGGCCGGGACAGGGGTTGGCACTGAAGCTTTCTTT
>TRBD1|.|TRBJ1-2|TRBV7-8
CASSLTGVGYTF
TGTGCCAGCAGCTTGACAGGGGTGGGCTACACCTTC
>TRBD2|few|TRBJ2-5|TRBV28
CASSHLPAGGAETQYF
TGTGCCAGCAGCCACCTCCCAGCGGGGGGGGCGGAGACCCAGTACTTC
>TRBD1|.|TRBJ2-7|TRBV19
CASSINRGYEQYF
TGTGCCAGTAGTATCAACAGGGGCTACGAGCAGTACTTC
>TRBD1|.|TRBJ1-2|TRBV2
CASSEADRAYGYTF
TGTGCCAGCAGTGAAGCAGACAGGGCCTATGGCTACACCTTC
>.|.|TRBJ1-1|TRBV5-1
CASSLAEGEPFF
TGCGCCAGCAGCTTGGCCGAGGGGGAACCTTTCTTT
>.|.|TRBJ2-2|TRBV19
CASSTPPGNTGELFF
TGTGCCAGTAGTACTCCCCCGGGGAACACCGGGGAGCTGTTTTTT
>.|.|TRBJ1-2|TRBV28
CASSPDSIGYTF
TGTGCCAGCAGCCCGGACAGTATTGGCTACACCTTC
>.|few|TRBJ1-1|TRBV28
CASSLYRGAFF
TGTGCCAGCAGTTTATACCGGGGGGCTTTCTTT
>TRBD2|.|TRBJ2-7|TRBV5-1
CASSWSGLAGEVSEQYF
TGCGCCAGCAGCTGGAGTGGCCTAGCGGGAGAAGTGAGCGAGCAGTACTTC
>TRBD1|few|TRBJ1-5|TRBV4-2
CASSHVGQYQPQHF
TGTGCCAGCAGCCACGTGGGACAGTATCAGCCCCAGCATTTT